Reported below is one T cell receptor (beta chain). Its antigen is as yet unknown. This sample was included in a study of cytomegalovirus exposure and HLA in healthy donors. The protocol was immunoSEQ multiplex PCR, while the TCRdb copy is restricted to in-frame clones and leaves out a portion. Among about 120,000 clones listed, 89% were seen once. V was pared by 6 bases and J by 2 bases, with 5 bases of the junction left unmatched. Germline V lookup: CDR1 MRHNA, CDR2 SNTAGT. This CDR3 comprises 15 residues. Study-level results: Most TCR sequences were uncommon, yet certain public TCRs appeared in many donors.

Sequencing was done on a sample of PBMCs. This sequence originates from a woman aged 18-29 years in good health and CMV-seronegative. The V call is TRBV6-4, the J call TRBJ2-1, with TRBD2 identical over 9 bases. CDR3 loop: CASRALAGAYNEQFF. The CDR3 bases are TGTGCCAGCAGAGCTTTAGCGGGAGCCTACAATGAGCAGTTCTTC.